Following are 32 T cell receptor beta chains from one sample sequenced in a study of breast tumors, draining lymph nodes, adjacent tissues (TCRdb year 2016). Library construction relied on multiplex PCR. Instrument used: Illumina HiSeq 2000. The public reads were reanalyzed by TCRdb: fastp trimming at Q25, MiXCR alignment, in-frame beta chains only. Merged by CDR3 protein, the rows form single entries marked with the most common genes and DNA. Across this sample there are 50,000 to 55,000 distinct CDR3 sequences, with under 45% seen only once. The ten largest account for 8% to 11% of the sample. Material for sequencing was breast tumor tissue. The receptors shown here come from a female donor with breast cancer. Some clones in this sample may be carry-over from other donors' samples.

V usage is TRBV9 and J usage is TRBJ2-2, with TRBD2 identical over 16 bases. The germline V gene has CDR1 SGDLS and CDR2 YYNGEE. Trimming took 3 bases from V and 6 from J; bases not matched to a gene: 2. CDR3 size: 16 residues. The CDR3 DNA is TGTGCCAGCAGCGGTGGGACTAGCGGGAGGGCCGGGGAGCTGTTTTTT. It encodes CASSGGTSGRAGELFF.

This clonotype came up once. The CDR3 does not end in the conserved phenylalanine or tryptophan, so this is likely a read error. The V and J genes are TRBV29-1 and TRBJ1-1; TRBD1 matches at 7 bases. Germline values: CDR1 SQVTM, CDR2 ANQGSEA. The CDR3 consists of 13 residues. Trimming removed 6 bases from V and 3 bases from J; junction bases left unmatched: 7. The CDR3: CSVALQGDTEAFL. DNA for the CDR3: TGCAGCGTGGCGCTCCAGGGGGACACTGAAGCTTTCCTT.

V is TRBV20-1 and J is TRBJ1-5; D gene ambiguous. Trimming pared 6 bases from V and 4 bases from J, leaving 10 bases between. This CDR3 contains 12 residues. Germline values: CDR1 DFQATT, CDR2 SNEGSKA (reference sequence). CDR3 nucleotide sequence: TGCAGTGCCAGCACAGTAAATCAGCCCCAGCATTTT. Translating it yields CSASTVNQPQHF.

In its sample, this clonotype ranks as medium-sized. The V gene is TRBV20-1, the J gene TRBJ2-3; D is ambiguous. Germline assignment: CDR1 DFQATT and CDR2 SNEGSKA (reference sequence). Trimming cost V 3 bases and J 5 bases, with 9 bases left between them. The CDR3 runs to 12 residues. CDR3 in amino acids: CSASQQEDTQYF. CDR3 DNA sequence: TGCAGTGCTAGCCAGCAGGAAGATACGCAGTATTTT.

This clonotype was seen at least ten times. V and J are TRBV6-5 and TRBJ2-5, with D tentatively TRBD1 or TRBD2 (5 bases each). CDR1 and CDR2 from the germline V gene are MNHEY and SVGAGI. V was trimmed by 6 bases and J by 1 base, leaving 12 bases between them. CDR3 length: 14 amino acids. DNA of the CDR3: TGTGCCAGCAGACGGTGGGGGTCCCAAGAGACCCAGTACTTC. Amino acids: CASRRWGSQETQYF.

The V gene is TRBV11-3, the J gene TRBJ2-7; tentative D call: TRBD1 (6 bases). CDR3 length equals 17 residues. Germline assignment: CDR1 SGHNT and CDR2 YENEEA. Trimming cost V 0 bases and J 4 bases, with 19 bases left between them. CDR3 in DNA: TGTGCCAGCAGCTTAGAAATGGGACACAAGGGAGTATACGAGCAGTACTTC. It is translated as CASSLEMGHKGVYEQYF. Using reference TRBV11-3 and TRBJ2-7 for the parts outside the CDR3, the full variable domain is EAGVVQSPRYKIIEKKQPVAFWCNPISGHNTLYWYLQNLGQGPELLIRYENEEAVDDSQLPKDRFSAERLKGVDSTLKIQPAELGDSAVYLCASSLEMGHKGVYEQYFGPGTRLTVT.

This clonotype has at least ten counts. J is TRBJ2-7 and V is TRBV9, with D unresolved. The CDR3 runs 15 residues. Germline assignment: CDR1 SGDLS and CDR2 YYNGEE. Trimming pared 1 base from V and 5 bases from J, leaving 16 bases between. In nucleotides, the CDR3 is TGTGCCAGCAGCGTATCCCCTAGTAGCATCGACGAGCAGTACTTC. It yields the protein CASSVSPSSIDEQYF.

Ten or more counts support this clonotype. The chain combines TRBV5-1 with TRBJ1-4, with D unresolved. The V gene lost 4 bases and the J gene lost 6 bases, with 13 bases spanning the gap. Germline V gene lookup returns CDR1 SGHRS and CDR2 YFSETQ. CDR3 length: 14 amino acids. CDR3 nucleotides: TGCGCCAGCAGCATGGACCCCGGGGATGAAAAACTGTTTTTT. Translated: CASSMDPGDEKLFF.

This clonotype was observed many times. The V gene is TRBV12-3 or TRBV12-4, the J gene TRBJ2-2, with D possibly being TRBD1 (5 bases). V was pared by 2 bases and J by 2 bases, with 9 bases between. The CDR3 sequence is 15 residues long. CDR3 residues: CASSLRQGNTGELFF. Written as DNA, the CDR3 is TGTGCCAGCAGTTTAAGGCAGGGAAACACCGGGGAGCTGTTTTTT.

V is TRBV29-1 and J is TRBJ2-1; 7 nucleotides agree with TRBD2. V lost 5 bases and J lost 6; bases outside the gene matches: 4. This CDR3 has 12 residues. The V gene's germline CDR1 is SQVTM and CDR2 ANQGSEA. The chain's CDR3 is CSVWTRSNEQFF. The CDR3 DNA reads TGCAGCGTTTGGACTAGGTCCAATGAGCAGTTCTTC.

This clonotype has a count of ten or more. The junction and the germline gene differ at one end; a read error may be behind it. This rearrangement joins TRBV6-5 to TRBJ2-7, with D perhaps TRBD2 (6 bases). CDR1 is MNHEY and CDR2 is SVGAGI in the germline V gene. There are 13 residues in the CDR3. CDR3 protein: CASSHSAGTEQYF. The CDR3 nucleotides are TGTGCCAGCAGTCACTCGGCGGGAACCGAGCAGTACTTC.

Details on this clonotype: Without the conserved terminal phenylalanine or tryptophan, this CDR3 likely stems from a read error. The chain is built from TRBV10-3 and TRBJ2-3, with 9 bases lining up with TRBD1. V dropped 6 bases and J dropped 4; count of bases not matched to a gene: 8. Germline CDR1 is ENHRY and CDR2 is SYGVKD. The CDR3 loop spans 15 amino acids. CDR3 in DNA: TGTGCCATCAGCCCCCCGGGACAGGGATCAGATACGCAGTATTCT. This encodes CAISPPGQGSDTQYS.

The J gene is TRBJ2-7, the V gene TRBV2; 8 positions agree with TRBD1. The CDR3 loop spans 12 amino acids. Per germline, CDR1 SNHLY and CDR2 FYNNEI. V dropped 6 bases and J dropped 5; count of bases not matched to a gene: 3. Here the CDR3 DNA reads TGTGCCAGCAGCTGGACAGGGAACGAGCAGTACTTC. Protein: CASSWTGNEQYF.

About this clonotype itself: Germline is not matched at one junction end, which may reflect a read error. The V and J genes are TRBV20-1 and TRBJ1-6; D gene uncertain. Germline assignment: CDR1 DFQATT and CDR2 SNEGSKA (reference sequence). The CDR3 length is 8 residues. The CDR3 nucleotides read TGCGCTAGTACACCCCCCCACTTT. Translation: CASTPPHF.

As to this clonotype: An end of the junction differs from the germline gene, which may be a read error. The V and J genes are TRBV4-1 and TRBJ2-2; no clear D gene. The CDR3 contains 10 residues. Germline V gives CDR1 MGHRA, CDR2 YSYEKL. In nucleotides, the CDR3 is TGCGCCAGCAGCCAAGAAGAGCGGTTTTTT. It encodes CASSQEERFF.

This clonotype was detected ten times or more. The chain joins TRBV5-5 to TRBJ2-5; the D gene is possibly TRBD2 (6 bases). This CDR3 is built from 14 residues. The germline V gene encodes CDR1 SGHKS and CDR2 YYEKEE (reference sequence). With 5 bases removed from V and 5 bases from J, the gap between germline ends came to 16 bases. The CDR3 sequence is CASSIPDSGETQYF. CDR3 DNA sequence: TGTGCCAGCAGTATTCCCGACAGCGGGGAGACCCAGTACTTC.

This clonotype showed up many times. The DNA of the CDR3 is TGTGCCAGCAGCCGTCCTCCCGAGGGCACTGAAGCTTTCTTT. It translates to CASSRPPEGTEAFF. The J gene is TRBJ1-1, the V gene TRBV7-8; D remains ambiguous. Trimming pared 5 bases from V and 4 bases from J, leaving 14 bases between. CDR3 size: 14 residues. The germline V gene encodes CDR1 SGHVS and CDR2 FQNEAQ.

Concerning this clonotype: The junction departs from germline at one end; a sequencing error may be responsible. The V and J genes are TRBV6-1 and TRBJ1-3; unclear D gene. The CDR3 extends over 16 amino acids. Germline CDR1 reads MNHNS; CDR2 reads SASEGT. The CDR3 loop reads CTSSEQPHTPGNTIYF. The CDR3 DNA sequence: TGTACCAGCAGTGAACAACCACATACGCCTGGAAACACCATATATTTT.

The gene calls are TRBV5-1 and TRBJ2-7; the match to TRBD1 covers 8 bases. The CDR3 is 15 residues long. Germline loops: CDR1 SGHRS, CDR2 YFSETQ. V was pared by 4 bases and J by 0 bases, with 6 bases of the junction left unmatched. The chain's CDR3 is CASSPGQGNSYEQYF. The CDR3 DNA sequence: TGCGCCAGCAGCCCTGGACAGGGAAACTCCTACGAGCAGTACTTC.

The chain recombines TRBV10-3 with TRBJ1-2, with a weak D call TRBD1 (5 bases). The germline V gene has CDR1 ENHRY and CDR2 SYGVKD. CDR3 length: 18 amino acids. V was pared by 4 bases and J by 0 bases, with 21 bases between. The CDR3, as DNA: TGTGCCATCAGTGTGCGGGCGGGAGGGACCACTACTAACTATGGCTACACCTTC. The encoded protein is CAISVRAGGTTTNYGYTF.

In this sample, this clonotype turned up many times. This chain connects TRBV5-6 to TRBJ1-2, with D perhaps TRBD1 (5 bases). This CDR3 region has 13 residues. The germline V and J ends were trimmed by 2 bases and 6 bases, with 11 bases remaining between them. Germline CDR1 reads SGHDT; CDR2 reads YYEEEE. The DNA of the CDR3 is TGTGCCAGCAGCTTACTCGGGACTGATGGCTACACCTTC. It is translated as CASSLLGTDGYTF.

The sample holds a few counts of this clonotype. A read error may explain this, as a much larger clone is one base away. The chain uses TRBV6-6 and TRBJ2-1; D assignment may be TRBD1 or TRBD2 (5 bases each). The germline V gene encodes CDR1 MNHNY and CDR2 SVGAGI (reference sequence). This CDR3 comprises 16 residues. Trimming removed 4 bases from V and 5 bases from J, with 18 bases in between. The CDR3 loop is CASSSRELTGHNEQFF. CDR3 coding DNA: TGTGCCAGCAGTTCCCGAGAACTAACGGGGCACAATGAGCAGTTCTTC.

This clonotype was seen many times. The V call is TRBV6-2 or TRBV6-3, the J call TRBJ2-7, with D possibly being TRBD1 (6 bases). CDR1 and CDR2 (germline): MNHEY, SVGEGT. V was cut by 5 bases and J by 2 bases, with 10 bases left in between. CDR3 length: 13 amino acids. This chain's CDR3 is CASSTGFAYEQYF. CDR3 DNA: TGTGCCAGCAGTACAGGGTTCGCCTACGAGCAGTACTTC.

V usage is TRBV20-1 and J usage is TRBJ1-5; 7 nucleotides agree with TRBD1. Per the germline V gene, CDR1 is DFQATT and CDR2 is SNEGSKA (reference sequence). The J segment lost 10 bases and the V segment lost 6 bases, leaving 12 bases of the junction unmatched. This CDR3 spans 13 amino acids. The CDR3 region is CSAQPGQNSPQHF. The CDR3 nucleotides read TGCAGTGCCCAACCGGGACAGAATTCTCCCCAGCATTTT.

This clonotype was counted a single time. CDR3 in amino acids: CASKLAGTPNTGELFF. CDR3 nucleotide sequence: TGTGCCAGTAAACTAGCGGGTACTCCGAACACCGGGGAGCTGTTTTTT. The chain is built from TRBV19 and TRBJ2-2; 9 bases map to TRBD2. The trim removed 7 bases at V and 0 bases at J, leaving 6 bases unmatched. The V gene's germline CDR1 is LNHDA and CDR2 SQIVND (reference sequence). The CDR3 has 16 amino acids.

A note on this clonotype: The junction departs from the called germline gene at one end, perhaps through a read error. This chain uses TRBV7-3 with TRBJ1-5, with D unresolved. CDR3 length: 14 amino acids. Per germline, CDR1 SGHTA and CDR2 FQGTGA. CDR3 loop: CASSLAGGNQLQHF. CDR3 nucleotides: TGTGCCAGCAGCTTAGCGGGAGGCAATCAGCTCCAGCATTTT.

This clonotype occurred many times. The chain links TRBV30 to TRBJ2-3; no clear D gene. Germline loops: CDR1 GTSNPN, CDR2 SVGIG (reference sequence). V was shortened by 5 bases and J by 3 bases, with 12 bases between the two germline ends. This CDR3 comprises 13 residues. The CDR3 DNA follows: TGTGCCTGGGCGACTGCATCTACAGATACGCAGTATTTT. Protein product: CAWATASTDTQYF.

The chain couples TRBV7-2 to TRBJ1-6, with TRBD1 identical over 7 bases. CDR1 is SGHTA and CDR2 is FQGNSA in the germline V gene. This CDR3 is built from 16 residues. The junction had 17 bases not matched to a gene; V was cut back by 7 bases and J by 11 bases. In nucleotides, the CDR3 is TGTGCCAGCAACGAACGATCTAGGGGGACAGACGCACCCCTCCACTTT. Residues: CASNERSRGTDAPLHF.

This clonotype was recorded at least ten times. The CDR3 nucleotides are TGCAGTGCTAAGGGACTAGCGGGATTAGAGACCCAGTACTTC. Translation: CSAKGLAGLETQYF. The genes are TRBV20-1 and TRBJ2-5; 13 bases match TRBD2. CDR1 DFQATT and CDR2 SNEGSKA come from the germline V gene (reference sequence). CDR3 length equals 14 residues. Trimming at V came to 4 bases and at J to 4 bases, leaving 3 bases not matched to a gene.

This clonotype occurred many times. This chain uses TRBV20-1 with TRBJ2-7; 10 bases are shared with TRBD2. J was trimmed by 4 bases and V by 3 bases; bases with no gene match: 3. Germline V gene data show CDR1 as DFQATT and CDR2 as SNEGSKA (reference sequence). This CDR3 is built from 13 residues. CDR3 residues: CSASASGSYEQYF. The CDR3 coding sequence is TGCAGTGCTAGTGCTAGCGGGAGTTACGAGCAGTACTTC.

This clonotype showed up many times. The DNA is omitted, as the CDR3 cannot be located on it reliably, and the CDR3 follows TCRdb's listing. This chain connects TRBV28 to TRBJ1-2. Germline V gene sequence: CDR1 MDHEN, CDR2 SYDVKM. The CDR3 is 13 amino acids in total, end residues counted. The chain's CDR3 is CASSYTFAYGYTF.

Many counts were recorded for this clonotype. The chain uses TRBV6-5 and TRBJ2-7; possibly TRBD1 for D (6 bases). CDR1 is MNHEY and CDR2 is SVGAGI in the germline V gene. V was shortened by 6 bases and J by 1 base, with 16 bases between the two germline ends. The CDR3 contains 15 residues. The CDR3 nucleotides are TGTGCCAGCAGCCTCGGGCAGGGGAGTTCCTACGAGCAGTACTTC. It translates to CASSLGQGSSYEQYF.